The 25 T cell receptor beta chains reported below all come from one sample, sequenced in a study of CD4 and CD8 cells across lung adenocarcinoma regions. One entry per CDR3 protein results from TCRdb running MiXCR on the PCR reads. The sample yields about 23,000 distinct CDR3 sequences, over 40% seen once. Sequencing used CD4+ T cells from the center of a lung tumor. The receptors here all came from a male donor with lung adenocarcinoma. The CD4 and CD8 labels of this study may be unreliable.

The chain combines TRBV7-2 with TRBJ2-3; D is uncertain. The last part of the DNA fits TRBJ2-7 better; the J call may be wrong. The CDR3 is 15 residues long. Germline values: CDR1 SGHTA, CDR2 FQGNSA. As DNA, the CDR3 is TGTGCCAGCAGCTCGGACCATTGTAGCAAAAATACGCAGTACTTC. Translation gives CASSSDHCSKNTQYF.

The chain joins TRBV6-5 to TRBJ2-1, with TRBD1 identical over 7 bases. Germline values: CDR1 MNHEY, CDR2 SVGAGI. This CDR3 is built from 17 residues. Losses at the gene ends were 1 base for V and 2 bases for J; bases not matched to a gene: 8. As DNA, the CDR3 is TGTGCCAGCAGTTACTGGCCAGGGGGTGGCACCTACAATGAGCAGTTCTTC. It codes for CASSYWPGGGTYNEQFF.

About this clonotype: A junction boundary mismatches the germline segment, possibly from a read error. The rearrangement links TRBV6-1 to TRBJ2-1; 9 bases match TRBD2. This CDR3 has 13 amino acids. Per germline, CDR1 MNHNS and CDR2 SASEGT. Written as DNA, the CDR3 is TGTGCCAGCAGTGATGCTAGGCGGGGGGGGCAGTTTTTC. Translating gives CASSDARRGGQFF.

This clonotype was found many times. This chain links TRBV6-1 with TRBJ1-5, with D possibly TRBD1 on 6 matching bases. Germline-derived CDR1 and CDR2 are MNHNS and SASEGT. The CDR3 loop spans 15 amino acids. Trimming removed 5 bases from V and 1 base from J, with 12 bases in between. The CDR3 sequence: CASSLQGKSNQPQHF. The CDR3 nucleotides read TGTGCCAGCAGTCTCCAGGGGAAGAGCAATCAGCCCCAGCATTTT.

The gene calls are TRBV6-1 and TRBJ2-3, with TRBD2 identical over 7 bases. J gave up 9 bases and V 11 bases, and 20 bases lay outside the gene matches. The CDR3 loop spans 15 amino acids. The V gene's germline CDR1 is MNHNS and CDR2 SASEGT. The CDR3 region has the DNA TGTGCCGCGGGTCACGGGGGAGGGCACCAAGAGACGCAGTATTTT. This codes for CAAGHGGGHQETQYF.

This clonotype was observed many times. The chain is built from TRBV6-5 and TRBJ1-3; the match to TRBD1 covers 8 bases. Germline CDR1 MNHEY, CDR2 SVGAGI. V lost 2 bases and J lost 3; bases outside the gene matches: 9. The length of the CDR3 is 17 residues. CDR3 in amino acids: CASSYGSAGGGGNTIYF. CDR3 in DNA: TGTGCCAGCAGTTACGGGAGCGCAGGGGGCGGTGGAAACACCATATATTTT.

In its sample, this clonotype is medium-sized. The V gene is TRBV6-5, the J gene TRBJ2-4; D is tentatively TRBD1 or TRBD2 (5 bases each). The V end lost 6 bases, the J end lost 9 bases, and 9 bases lay between the germline ends. CDR1 is MNHEY, CDR2 SVGAGI, per germline. The CDR3 runs 11 residues. This CDR3 is CASRRGSIQYF. DNA of the CDR3: TGTGCCAGCAGGAGGGGTAGCATTCAGTACTTC.

The V and J genes are TRBV27 and TRBJ2-3, with D possibly TRBD2 on 5 matching bases. Trimming left V 3 bases short and J 11 bases short, with 24 bases between. The CDR3 has 16 residues. From germline, CDR1 is MNHEY and CDR2 SMNVEV (reference sequence). The CDR3 nucleotides read TGTGCCAGCAGTTTCGAGGGCCCCCGAGCCACAGACATGCAGTATTTT. The encoded protein is CASSFEGPRATDMQYF.

This clonotype has at least ten counts. The chain is built from TRBV7-6 and TRBJ2-1; D gene uncertain. V lost 4 bases and J lost 5, with 9 bases in between. CDR3 size: 13 residues. Germline lookup yields CDR1 SGHVS and CDR2 FNYEAQ. The CDR3 loop is CASSSHPNNEQFF. The CDR3 bases are TGTGCCAGCAGCTCACACCCAAACAATGAGCAGTTCTTC.

The sample holds a few counts of this clonotype. The chain couples TRBV7-2 to TRBJ2-1; D might be TRBD2 (6 bases). V gave up 1 base and J gave up 3 bases, with 10 bases separating them. The CDR3 is 15 residues long. Germline V gene data show CDR1 as SGHTA and CDR2 as FQGNSA. The CDR3 loop reads CASSLDNGGYNEQFF. The CDR3 DNA is TGTGCCAGCAGCTTAGACAACGGGGGCTACAATGAGCAGTTCTTC.

This clonotype was counted between two and nine times. The chain uses TRBV6-4 and TRBJ2-3; possible D gene TRBD2, 5 bases. Trimming took 5 bases from V and 0 from J, leaving 12 bases between them. CDR1 and CDR2 from the germline V gene are MRHNA and SNTAGT. This CDR3 is built from 15 residues. This chain's CDR3 is CASSRGWPSTDTQYF. The CDR3 DNA sequence: TGTGCCAGCAGTAGAGGGTGGCCGAGCACAGATACGCAGTATTTT.

This clonotype was counted many times. The CDR3 loop is CASSTDHSGRGELFF. CDR3 nucleotides: TGTGCCAGCAGCACGGATCATAGCGGGCGCGGGGAGCTGTTTTTT. The genes are TRBV7-3 and TRBJ2-2; TRBD2 aligns across 7 bases. Trimming took 5 bases from V and 7 from J; bases not matched to a gene: 10. The germline V gene encodes CDR1 SGHTA and CDR2 FQGTGA. CDR3 size: 15 residues.

This clonotype occurred a few times. V and J are TRBV6-1 and TRBJ2-1, with D unclear. V lost 6 bases, J lost 6 bases, and 6 bases lay in between. Germline V gene sequence: CDR1 MNHNS, CDR2 SASEGT. This CDR3 comprises 11 residues. Written as DNA, the CDR3 is TGTGCCAGCAGCTTGAGCAATGAGCAGTTCTTC. Translation: CASSLSNEQFF.

With regard to this clonotype: One end of the junction is discordant with germline, which a read error may explain. The gene calls are TRBV6-1 and TRBJ2-4; 8 bases line up with TRBD1. Germline V gene lookup returns CDR1 MNHNS and CDR2 SASEGT. The length of the CDR3 is 15 residues. The CDR3 DNA reads TGTGCCAGCAGTCAGGGGCAGGGGGCCAAAGACACGCAGTACTTT. It translates to CASSQGQGAKDTQYF.

The genes are TRBV9 and TRBJ2-1; 7 bases agree with TRBD2. The germline gives CDR1 SGDLS, CDR2 YYNGEE. The CDR3 sequence is 18 residues long. Trimming removed 4 bases from V and 8 bases from J; junction bases left unmatched: 21. CDR3 region: CASSPNHRLAGGADEQFF. The CDR3 DNA sequence: TGTGCCAGCAGCCCAAATCACCGACTAGCCGGAGGGGCGGATGAGCAGTTCTTC.

The chain employs TRBV7-2 and TRBJ2-1; 12 positions agree with TRBD2. The germline V gene encodes CDR1 SGHTA and CDR2 FQGNSA. V dropped 5 bases and J dropped 7; count of bases not matched to a gene: 3. This CDR3 is 14 amino acids long. For the CDR3, the DNA is TGTGCCAGCAGCCCACTAGCGGGAGGTAATGAGCAGTTCTTC. Translation gives CASSPLAGGNEQFF.

This clonotype was detected a few times. Since the CDR3 does not end with the conserved phenylalanine or tryptophan, this likely comes from a read error. V gene TRBV6-2 or TRBV6-3 combines with J gene TRBJ2-5, with unresolved D. The J call could be wrong; TRBJ2-1 is a better fit for the DNA end. CDR1 is MNHEY, CDR2 SVGEGT, per germline. This CDR3 has 11 residues. This CDR3 reads CASRVLETQFS. CDR3 nucleotide sequence: TGTGCCAGCAGGGTCCTAGAGACCCAGTTCTCG.

Worth noting for this clonotype: Germline is not matched at one junction end, which may reflect a read error. The V and J genes are TRBV6-5 and TRBJ2-3; unclear D gene. Germline CDR1 is MNHEY and CDR2 is SVGAGI. The CDR3 contains 16 residues. The CDR3 loop is CASSYQEHVYTEEQFF. The CDR3 bases are TGTGCCAGCAGTTATCAGGAGCATGTGTACACAGAGGAGCAGTTTTTT.

The chain has TRBV6-9 and TRBJ2-2; no firm D call. The closer fit of TRBJ2-3 to the DNA end suggests the J call may be wrong. The germline V gene has CDR1 MNHGY and CDR2 SVAAGI. This CDR3 comprises 15 residues. CDR3 protein: CASSLQAVITGTQYF. The CDR3 DNA reads TGTGCCAGCAGCCTCCAGGCTGTGATTACCGGGACGCAGTATTTT.

The chain carries TRBV6-5 and TRBJ2-1; TRBD1 matches at 9 bases. The closer fit of TRBJ2-7 to the DNA end suggests the J call may be wrong. The CDR3 sequence is 15 residues long. CDR1 MNHEY and CDR2 SVGAGI come from the germline V gene. The CDR3 DNA is TGTGCCAGCAGTTACGAGGACAGGGGTGGGTACGAGCAGTACTTC. It translates to CASSYEDRGGYEQYF.

The chain links TRBV6-1 to TRBJ2-3; D might be TRBD2 (6 bases). The J call is in doubt because the DNA end fits TRBJ2-7 better. The V gene's germline CDR1 is MNHNS and CDR2 SASEGT. CDR3 length: 16 amino acids. The CDR3 bases are TGTGCCAGCAGTCCTACGGGGCGGGGAGGCACAAACACGCAGTACTTC. Translation gives CASSPTGRGGTNTQYF.

The rearrangement joins TRBV6-5 to TRBJ2-2; TRBD2 is a possible D gene (5 bases). The J call may be in error: the DNA end matches TRBJ2-3 better. This CDR3 has 15 amino acids. Germline assignment: CDR1 MNHEY and CDR2 SVGAGI. The CDR3, as DNA: TGTGCCAGGAGACTCCAGTCCGGAATTACCGGGGTGCAGTATTTT. It encodes CARRLQSGITGVQYF.

This clonotype came up many times. V gene TRBV6-5 combines with J gene TRBJ1-1; D remains unclear. V was cut by 10 bases and J by 6 bases, with 15 bases left in between. This CDR3 has 12 amino acids. Germline-derived CDR1 and CDR2 are MNHEY and SVGAGI. Written as DNA, the CDR3 is TGTGCCACCAAACCTAGGCCCGCTGAAGCTTTCTTT. Translating it yields CATKPRPAEAFF.

About this clonotype: One end of the junction fails to match germline, which may point to a read error. The CDR3 DNA follows: TGTGCCAGCAGTGCGGGCCGAGGGGCTTGTGAGCAAGATACCCAGTACTTC. It translates to CASSAGRGACEQDTQYF. The rearrangement links TRBV27 to TRBJ2-5, with D perhaps given as TRBD1 or TRBD2 (5 bases each). The germline gives CDR1 MNHEY, CDR2 SMNVEV (reference sequence). This CDR3 has 17 amino acids.

This rearrangement joins TRBV30 to TRBJ2-7; D may be TRBD1 (6 bases). This CDR3 is built from 16 residues. CDR1 and CDR2 (germline): GTSNPN, SVGIG (reference sequence). V lost 0 bases and J 5 bases, leaving 20 bases between the germline ends. In DNA form, the CDR3 reads TGTGCCTGGAGTGTGCTTTCTCCAGGGGCGTTCGACGAGCAGTACTTC. Translated: CAWSVLSPGAFDEQYF.